This passage covers 13 T cell receptor beta chains from one sample sequenced in a study of blood T cell repertoires in COVID-19. Data came from immunoSEQ multiplex PCR; TCRdb stores just in-frame clones and leaves some out. There are roughly 70,000 clones in the sample; about 80% occur only once, and roughly 18% lies in the top ten. Sequencing was performed on peripheral blood. All receptors derive from a man between 70 and 80 years old who had recovered from COVID-19.

The V call is TRBV28, the J call TRBJ2-3, with D tentatively TRBD2 (6 bases). From germline, CDR1 is MDHEN and CDR2 SYDVKM. There are 15 residues in the CDR3. V dropped 5 bases and J dropped 4 bases, with 16 bases sitting between them. CDR3 region: CASSPPGRGADTQYF. In DNA, the CDR3 is TGTGCCAGCAGTCCTCCGGGGCGCGGGGCAGATACGCAGTATTTT.

The chain combines TRBV10-3 with TRBJ1-1; D perhaps matches TRBD1 (5 bases). V shed 6 bases and J shed 5 bases, with 13 bases lying between them. Germline CDR1 and CDR2: ENHRY and SYGVKD. This CDR3 contains 13 residues. The CDR3 loop reads CAISHSPGTEAFF. CDR3 coding DNA: TGTGCCATCAGCCACTCCCCAGGGACTGAAGCTTTCTTT.

The rearrangement links TRBV28 to TRBJ2-5; the D gene is possibly TRBD1 (6 bases). Germline V lookup: CDR1 MDHEN, CDR2 SYDVKM. This CDR3 comprises 14 residues. Trimming took 1 base from V and 4 from J, leaving 10 bases between them. The CDR3 here is CASSLLGRGETQYF. In DNA, the CDR3 is TGTGCCAGCAGTTTATTGGGCAGGGGAGAGACCCAGTACTTC.

This clone was found a few times. The J gene is TRBJ2-7, the V gene TRBV27; 12 bases agree with TRBD1. The CDR3 has 17 amino acids. Per the germline V gene, CDR1 is MNHEY and CDR2 is SMNVEV (reference sequence). The V and J ends lost 6 bases and 6 bases, in that order; junction bases with no gene match: 15. This CDR3 is CASSPLILRDRGLEQYF. The CDR3 nucleotides read TGTGCCAGCAGCCCCTTGATCCTCCGGGACAGGGGGCTCGAGCAGTACTTC.

CDR3 bases: TGTGCCAGCAGGTTCCGACAGGGGAACTCCTACGAGCAGTACTTC. Protein sequence: CASRFRQGNSYEQYF. The chain joins TRBV27 to TRBJ2-7; 8 bases agree with TRBD1. CDR1 MNHEY and CDR2 SMNVEV come from the germline V gene (reference sequence). V lost 6 bases to trimming and J lost 0 bases; unmatched junction nucleotides: 7. CDR3 size: 15 residues.

J is TRBJ1-4 and V is TRBV5-1; TRBD1 is a possible D gene (5 bases). Germline-derived CDR1 and CDR2 are SGHRS and YFSETQ. The CDR3 consists of 15 residues. Trimming left V 0 bases short and J 8 bases short, with 14 bases between. For the CDR3, the DNA is TGCGCCAGCAGCTTGGCCGGGACCGGAGGGGAAAAACTGTTTTTT. Amino acid sequence: CASSLAGTGGEKLFF.

In its sample, this clone was seen once. This rearrangement joins TRBV3-1 (or the pseudogene TRBV3-2) to TRBJ1-1; 7 bases line up with TRBD1. Unmatched junction bases numbered 4, after V lost 1 base and J lost 8 bases. The CDR3 extends over 13 amino acids. CDR1 LGHDT and CDR2 YNNKEL come from the germline V gene (reference sequence). CDR3 region: CASSQGGGREAFF. CDR3 bases: TGTGCCAGCAGCCAAGGAGGGGGCAGGGAAGCTTTCTTT.

This chain uses TRBV15 with TRBJ1-5; the D gene is possibly TRBD1 (6 bases). Between the trimmed V and J ends, which lost 3 bases and 5 bases, there was a span of 11 bases. The germline CDR1 and CDR2 sequences are LNHNV and YYDKDF (reference sequence). CDR3 length: 14 amino acids. CDR3 sequence (DNA): TGTGCCACCAGCAGGGGGGCAGGGGATCAGCCCCAGCATTTT. This codes for CATSRGAGDQPQHF.

The genes are TRBV27 and TRBJ1-2; tentative D call: TRBD1 (6 bases). V lost 5 bases to trimming and J lost 3 bases, with 16 bases between them. CDR3 length equals 15 residues. Germline assignment: CDR1 MNHEY and CDR2 SMNVEV (reference sequence). The CDR3 region is CASSPRTEPYYGYTF. In DNA form, the CDR3 reads TGTGCCAGCAGTCCTCGGACAGAACCGTACTATGGCTACACCTTC.

The V call is TRBV5-4, the J call TRBJ1-4; TRBD1 aligns across 9 bases. The CDR3 covers 16 residues. V lost 1 base and J lost 11; bases outside the gene matches: 12. Germline V lookup: CDR1 SGHNT, CDR2 YYREEE (reference sequence). This CDR3 is CASSLPDGTGRGKLFF. DNA of the CDR3: TGTGCCAGCAGCTTGCCGGACGGGACAGGGCGCGGGAAACTGTTTTTT.

This clone showed up just a few times. The V and J genes are TRBV7-2 and TRBJ2-7; 9 bases map to TRBD1. V was pared by 5 bases and J by 3 bases, with 5 bases of the junction left unmatched. The germline V gene encodes CDR1 SGHTA and CDR2 FQGNSA. The CDR3 runs 14 residues. The CDR3 sequence is CASSLLTGGYEQYF. CDR3 DNA sequence: TGTGCCAGCAGCCTCCTGACAGGGGGCTACGAGCAGTACTTC.

The rearrangement joins TRBV5-1 to TRBJ2-2, with D possibly matching TRBD1 (5 bases). Trimming took off 0 bases at V and 5 bases at J, with 20 bases between the two ends. The CDR3 contains 18 residues. Germline lookup yields CDR1 SGHRS and CDR2 YFSETQ. In DNA form, the CDR3 reads TGCGCCAGCAGCTTGGTCTTCCAGGGTAGAGTTATTACCGGGGAGCTGTTTTTT. Protein sequence: CASSLVFQGRVITGELFF.

The chain joins TRBV6-1 to TRBJ1-6, with a possible D match to TRBD1 (5 bases). V was shortened by 4 bases and J by 10 bases, with 20 bases between the two germline ends. The CDR3 extends over 16 amino acids. Germline values: CDR1 MNHNS, CDR2 SASEGT. The CDR3 protein is CASSGLGQGGESPLHF. The CDR3 DNA sequence: TGTGCCAGCAGTGGGTTAGGACAAGGTGGGGAATCACCCCTCCACTTT.